This TCR beta chain is drawn from a study of control samples from healthy donors and cancer patients. The V end lost 3 bases, the J end lost 1 base, and 9 bases lay between the germline ends. The germline V gene has CDR1 KGHSH and CDR2 LQKENI. The CDR3 runs to 14 residues. Sequencing was performed with immunoSEQ multiplex PCR; in TCRdb, only in-frame clones are kept and a portion is missing. The table shows about 80,000 clones, with 84% occurring only once. The sequenced material came from PBMCs. V gene TRBV18 combines with J gene TRBJ2-5; perhaps TRBD2 as D (5 bases). This clonotype originated in a man in his fifties or sixties with head and neck cancer. The CDR3 sequence: CASSPWGAQETQYF. CDR3 in DNA: TGTGCCAGCTCACCTTGGGGAGCCCAAGAGACCCAGTACTTC.